These T cell receptor beta chains were read from a single sample in a study of blood T cell repertoires in COVID-19. Sequencing was performed with immunoSEQ multiplex PCR; in TCRdb, only in-frame clones are kept and a portion is missing. The sample includes 150,000 or so clones, roughly 73% of them seen just once. Specimen: peripheral blood. The source of these receptors is a woman aged 45-65 years with active or convalescent COVID-19. Each CDR3 is given with its conserved first and last residue. Each record gives: V gene, D gene, J gene, clone size, CDR3 protein, CDR3 DNA. D genes are given only for firm matches. Size is omitted from some rows. Given values are once, few, many or a class for expanded clones.

v_gene: TRBV18; d_gene: TRBD1; j_gene: TRBJ1-2; abundance: once; CDR3aa: CASSPGTGPLYGYTF; CDR3nt: TGTGCCAGCTCACCCGGGACAGGGCCCCTCTATGGCTACACCTTC
v_gene: TRBV10-3; d_gene: NA; j_gene: TRBJ2-3; abundance: NA; CDR3aa: CAISESLVQGTDTQYF; CDR3nt: TGTGCCATCAGTGAGTCGTTGGTACAGGGCACAGATACGCAGTATTTT
v_gene: TRBV2; d_gene: TRBD1; j_gene: TRBJ1-2; abundance: NA; CDR3aa: CASSPDRVFGYTF; CDR3nt: TGTGCCAGCAGTCCTGACAGGGTCTTTGGCTACACCTTC
v_gene: TRBV9; d_gene: NA; j_gene: TRBJ2-1; abundance: NA; CDR3aa: CASSVQGTRGNEQFF; CDR3nt: TGTGCCAGCAGCGTACAAGGCACTAGGGGGAATGAGCAGTTCTTC
v_gene: TRBV6-5; d_gene: NA; j_gene: TRBJ2-5; abundance: few; CDR3aa: CASSYSWGDQETQYF; CDR3nt: TGTGCCAGCAGTTACTCGTGGGGGGACCAAGAGACCCAGTACTTC
v_gene: TRBV12-3/TRBV12-4; d_gene: NA; j_gene: TRBJ1-1; abundance: NA; CDR3aa: CASRHGALAFF; CDR3nt: TGTGCCAGCAGGCACGGAGCACTGGCTTTCTTT
v_gene: TRBV6-5; d_gene: NA; j_gene: TRBJ2-7; abundance: NA; CDR3aa: CASSYSGGLYEQYF; CDR3nt: TGTGCCAGCAGTTACTCCGGGGGTCTCTACGAGCAGTACTTC
v_gene: TRBV6-2/TRBV6-3; d_gene: NA; j_gene: TRBJ2-5; abundance: NA; CDR3aa: CASSFPTGATVVQETQYF; CDR3nt: TGTGCCAGCAGTTTCCCGACAGGAGCCACCGTGGTCCAAGAGACCCAGTACTTC
v_gene: TRBV7-9; d_gene: NA; j_gene: TRBJ1-2; abundance: once; CDR3aa: CASSQTSDQGYTF; CDR3nt: TGTGCCAGCAGCCAAACCTCAGATCAAGGCTACACCTTC
v_gene: TRBV5-4; d_gene: NA; j_gene: TRBJ1-4; abundance: NA; CDR3aa: CASSLGSNRASEKLFF; CDR3nt: TGTGCCAGCAGCTTGGGTTCGAACAGGGCGAGTGAAAAACTGTTTTTT
v_gene: TRBV6-2/TRBV6-3; d_gene: TRBD1; j_gene: TRBJ1-5; abundance: NA; CDR3aa: CASSGTAYYQPQHF; CDR3nt: TGTGCCAGCAGTGGGACAGCGTATTATCAGCCCCAGCATTTT
v_gene: TRBV24-1; d_gene: TRBD2; j_gene: TRBJ2-7; abundance: once; CDR3aa: CATSESTSGRDEQYF; CDR3nt: TGTGCCACCAGTGAAAGTACTAGCGGGAGGGACGAGCAGTACTTC
v_gene: TRBV7-9; d_gene: NA; j_gene: TRBJ1-3; abundance: NA; CDR3aa: CASSPWTDLYTIYF; CDR3nt: TGTGCCAGCAGCCCGTGGACAGATCTCTACACCATATATTTT
v_gene: TRBV21-1; d_gene: NA; j_gene: TRBJ1-2; abundance: NA; CDR3aa: CASSKQGDGYTF; CDR3nt: TGTGCCAGCAGCAAGCAGGGGGACGGCTACACCTTC
v_gene: TRBV4-3; d_gene: NA; j_gene: TRBJ1-1; abundance: NA; CDR3aa: CASSPHRGNTEAFF; CDR3nt: TGCGCCAGCAGCCCCCATAGGGGCAACACTGAAGCTTTCTTT
v_gene: TRBV7-9; d_gene: TRBD1; j_gene: TRBJ2-2; abundance: NA; CDR3aa: CASSLRQGATTGELFF; CDR3nt: TGTGCCAGCAGCTTAAGGCAGGGGGCGACCACCGGGGAGCTGTTTTTT
v_gene: TRBV3-1/TRBV3-2; d_gene: NA; j_gene: TRBJ2-1; abundance: NA; CDR3aa: CASSRGGAVYNEQFF; CDR3nt: TGTGCCAGCAGCCGAGGCGGGGCGGTCTACAATGAGCAGTTCTTC